Listed below are T cell receptor beta chains from one sample, sequenced in a study of OX40 agonist ivuxolimab in advanced cancers. Repertoires were generated with immunoSEQ multiplex PCR, while TCRdb's copy carries only in-frame clones and drops some. The data show roughly 60,000 clones, with 86% seen just once and approximately 1% held by the top ten. The input for sequencing was CD4+ or CD8+ T cells sorted from blood, taken in a trial of the OX40 agonist ivuxolimab. The receptors derive from an adult with an advanced solid tumor such as melanoma, head and neck, liver or kidney cancer. CDR3s include the opening cysteine and the closing phenylalanine or tryptophan. A D gene is named only where the DNA matches it firmly. Size tells how often a clone was seen (once, few, many) or the class of an expanded clone, and some rows leave it out.

clone_size,d_call,j_call,v_call,cdr3_nt,cdr3_aa
NA,NA,TRBJ2-1,TRBV11-2,TGTGCCAGCAGCTTAGCTCCCTCAGCTTTCTACAATGAGCAGTTCTTC,CASSLAPSAFYNEQFF
NA,NA,TRBJ1-2,TRBV28,TGTGCCAGCAGTTTATCCCCCGACAACTATGGCTACACCTTC,CASSLSPDNYGYTF
NA,TRBD1,TRBJ1-2,TRBV27,TGTGCCAGCAGTCGCCACCTAGAGGGACAGGAAGACTATGGCTACACCTTC,CASSRHLEGQEDYGYTF
NA,NA,TRBJ2-1,TRBV29-1,TGCAGCGTAGGACAGACCTACAATGAGCAGTTCTTC,CSVGQTYNEQFF
NA,NA,TRBJ1-1,TRBV11-2,TGTGCCAGCAGCTCCGGGGGTGCTGAAGCTTTCTTT,CASSSGGAEAFF
few,NA,TRBJ2-7,TRBV6-5,TGTGCCAGCAGCCTTGACCCGAGCTCCTACGAGCAGTACTTC,CASSLDPSSYEQYF
NA,TRBD2,TRBJ2-1,TRBV4-2,TGTGCCAGCAGCCAAGATCTTACTAGCGGGGTCTACAATGAGCAGTTCTTC,CASSQDLTSGVYNEQFF
NA,TRBD1,TRBJ1-2,TRBV30,TGTGCCTTTCGGACAGGGGTTAACTATGGCTACACCTTC,CAFRTGVNYGYTF
NA,NA,TRBJ1-2,TRBV25-1,TGTGCCAGCAGTGATCTACAGCCTAACTATGGCTACACCTTC,CASSDLQPNYGYTF
NA,TRBD1,TRBJ1-2,TRBV27,TGTGCCAGCAGACGACGGTCAGGGGGCGAATTGATCTATGGCTACACCTTC,CASRRRSGGELIYGYTF
NA,NA,TRBJ1-2,TRBV2,TGTGCCAGCAGTGGGGTAGGGTTCTATGGCTACACCTTC,CASSGVGFYGYTF
NA,NA,TRBJ1-4,TRBV27,TGTGCCAGTGGGGACGCACAGGACTTGGGGGAAAAACTGTTTTTT,CASGDAQDLGEKLFF
NA,NA,TRBJ2-1,TRBV6-1,TGTGCCAGCAGTGAACAGGGATCTAGCTACAATGAGCAGTTCTTC,CASSEQGSSYNEQFF
once,TRBD1,TRBJ2-5,TRBV6-5,TGTGCCAGCAGTTACTGGGACAGCCGAATTGAAGAGACCCAGTACTTC,CASSYWDSRIEETQYF
once,NA,TRBJ1-1,TRBV7-9,TGTGCCAGCAGCACCGGGACACAGAACACTGAAGCTTTCTTT,CASSTGTQNTEAFF
NA,TRBD1,TRBJ1-1,TRBV5-1,TGCGCCAGCAGCTTGGGGGACAGGGGAGTGACTGAAGCTTTCTTT,CASSLGDRGVTEAFF
NA,TRBD1,TRBJ2-7,TRBV4-1,TGCGCCAGCAGCCAAGATAGTCCAGTTGGGACAGGGAGCTCCTACGAGCAGTACTTC,CASSQDSPVGTGSSYEQYF
NA,TRBD1,TRBJ1-4,TRBV18,TGTGCCAGCTCACCTTCCGGGACAGGGGTTAAAAAACTGTTTTTT,CASSPSGTGVKKLFF
NA,NA,TRBJ1-4,TRBV11-2,TGTGCCAGCAGCGTTCTGTTTTTT,CASSVLFF
NA,TRBD1,TRBJ2-5,TRBV7-9,TGTGCCAGCAGCTTCAAAGGGGGCGTCCCCAGTACCCAAGAGACCCAGTACTTC,CASSFKGGVPSTQETQYF
NA,NA,TRBJ1-1,TRBV10-3,TGTGCCATTCAAGCAGCCACTGGGGACCTTGGGGGCACTGAAGCTTTCTTT,CAIQAATGDLGGTEAFF